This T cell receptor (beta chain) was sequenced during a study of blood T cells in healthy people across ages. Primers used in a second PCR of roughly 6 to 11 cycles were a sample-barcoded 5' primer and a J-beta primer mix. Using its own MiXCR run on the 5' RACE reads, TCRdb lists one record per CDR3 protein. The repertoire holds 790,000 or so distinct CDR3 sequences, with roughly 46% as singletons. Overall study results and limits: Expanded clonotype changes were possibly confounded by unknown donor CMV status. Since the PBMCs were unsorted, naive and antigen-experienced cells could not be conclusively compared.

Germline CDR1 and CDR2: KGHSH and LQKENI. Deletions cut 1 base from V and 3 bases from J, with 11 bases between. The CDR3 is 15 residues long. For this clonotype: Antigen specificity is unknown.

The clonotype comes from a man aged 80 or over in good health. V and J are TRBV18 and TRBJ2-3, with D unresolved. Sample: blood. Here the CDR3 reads CASSPQESGTDTQYF. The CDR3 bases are TGTGCCAGCTCACCACAAGAGTCTGGGACAGATACGCAGTATTTT.